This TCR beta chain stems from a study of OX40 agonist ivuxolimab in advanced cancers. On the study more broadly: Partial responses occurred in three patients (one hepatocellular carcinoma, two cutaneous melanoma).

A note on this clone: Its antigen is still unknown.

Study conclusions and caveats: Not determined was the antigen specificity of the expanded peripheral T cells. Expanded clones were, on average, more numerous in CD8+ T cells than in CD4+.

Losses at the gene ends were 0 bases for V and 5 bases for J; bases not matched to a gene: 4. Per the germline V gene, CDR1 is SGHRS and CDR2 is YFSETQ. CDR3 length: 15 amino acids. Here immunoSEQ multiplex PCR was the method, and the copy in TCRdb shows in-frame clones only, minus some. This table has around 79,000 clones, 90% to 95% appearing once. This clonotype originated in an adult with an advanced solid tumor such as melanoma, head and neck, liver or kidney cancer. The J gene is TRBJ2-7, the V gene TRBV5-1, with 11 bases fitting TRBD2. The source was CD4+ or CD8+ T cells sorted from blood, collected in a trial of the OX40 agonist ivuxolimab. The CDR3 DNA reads TGCGCCAGCAGCTTGGAGGCTAGCGGGAGGAACGAGCAGTACTTC. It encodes CASSLEASGRNEQYF.